The source of this T cell receptor (beta chain) is a study of T cell repertoires in cytomegalovirus infection. V lost 5 bases to trimming and J lost 6 bases; unmatched junction nucleotides: 11. Germline assignment: CDR1 SEHNR and CDR2 FQNEAQ (reference sequence). There are 15 residues in the CDR3. The sample holds a few counts of this clonotype. TCRdb re-called the reads with MiXCR, one entry per CDR3 protein. The sample has roughly 630,000 distinct CDR3 sequences; 20% to 30% are singletons. V is TRBV7-9 and J is TRBJ1-2; the match to TRBD1 covers 8 bases. Sequenced: CD8+ T cells from PBMCs. The TCR was taken from a human donor in good health (CMV status not recorded). Some clones in this sample may be carry-over from other donors' samples. The CDR3 DNA sequence: TGTGCCAGCAGCCCCTGGACAGGGACAATCGATGGCTACACCTTC. This encodes CASSPWTGTIDGYTF.